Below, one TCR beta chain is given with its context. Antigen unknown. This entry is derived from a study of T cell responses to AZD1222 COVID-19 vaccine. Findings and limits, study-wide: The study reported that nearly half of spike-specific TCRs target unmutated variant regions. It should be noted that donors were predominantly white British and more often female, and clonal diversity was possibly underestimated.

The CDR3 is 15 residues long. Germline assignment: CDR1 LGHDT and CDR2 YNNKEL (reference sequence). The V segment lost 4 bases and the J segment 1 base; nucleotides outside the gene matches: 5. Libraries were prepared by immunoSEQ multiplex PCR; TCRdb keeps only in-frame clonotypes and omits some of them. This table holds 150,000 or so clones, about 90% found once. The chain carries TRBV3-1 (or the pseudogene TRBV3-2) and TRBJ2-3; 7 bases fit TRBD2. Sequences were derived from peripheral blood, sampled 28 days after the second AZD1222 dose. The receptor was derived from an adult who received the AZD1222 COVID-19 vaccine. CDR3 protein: CASSPPSGGTDTQYF. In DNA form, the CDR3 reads TGTGCCAGCAGCCCCCCAAGCGGGGGCACAGATACGCAGTATTTT.